This record covers a single TCR beta chain. Its target is not known. This sample includes further DNA sequences coding for the same CDR3. The data derive from a study of shared clonotypes between healthy human individuals. Study context: Plates per donor: three CD4 naive, three CD4 memory, two CD8 naive, one CD8 memory.

This CDR3 has 15 residues. CDR1 SGHRS and CDR2 YFSETQ come from the germline V gene. V was pared by 0 bases and J by 0 bases, with 1 base of the junction left unmatched. Profiled with immunoSEQ multiplex PCR; TCRdb holds only in-frame clones, not every one. The sample comprises around 1,000,000 clones, about 80% of which are singletons, and roughly 0.83% rests with the top ten. Notes on the study in general: Limitation of the genetic and exposure-history diversity represented came from the few donors. Clonotypes shared by all four sorted-subset donors had higher generation probabilities than non-shared clonotypes.

It was into CD45RA+ naive and CD45RA-negative memory subsets that the CD4+ cells were split. The V call is TRBV5-1, the J call TRBJ2-3, with 7 bases aligning to TRBD1. Sequencing used memory CD4+ T cells from PBMCs. Indicated subset: CD45RA-negative fraction. This sequence originates from a man aged 18 to 35 in good health. Some clones in this sample may be carry-over from other donors' samples. CDR3 residues: CASSLGQGSTDTQYF. As DNA, the CDR3 is TGCGCCAGCAGCTTGGGACAGGGAAGCACAGATACGCAGTATTTT.